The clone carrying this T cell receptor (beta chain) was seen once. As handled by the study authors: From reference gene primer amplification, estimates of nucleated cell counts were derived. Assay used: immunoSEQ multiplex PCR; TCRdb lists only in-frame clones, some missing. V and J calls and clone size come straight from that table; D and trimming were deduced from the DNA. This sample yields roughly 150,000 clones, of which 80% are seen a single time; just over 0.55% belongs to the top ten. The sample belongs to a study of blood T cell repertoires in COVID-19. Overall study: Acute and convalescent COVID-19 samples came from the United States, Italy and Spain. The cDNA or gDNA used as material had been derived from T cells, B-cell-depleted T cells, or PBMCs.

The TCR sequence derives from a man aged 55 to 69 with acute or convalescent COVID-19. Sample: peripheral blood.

CDR3 in amino acids: CASSSPWGGAGSGANVLTF. CDR3 coding DNA: TGTGCCAGCAGCTCCCCATGGGGGGGGGCGGGCTCTGGGGCCAACGTCCTGACTTTC. The chain has TRBV5-4 and TRBJ2-6; tentatively, D is TRBD2 (7 bases). The V end lost 3 bases, the J end lost 0 bases, and 19 bases lay between the germline ends. The germline CDR1 and CDR2 sequences are SGHNT and YYREEE (reference sequence). The CDR3 runs to 19 residues.